The rows below give T cell receptor beta chains drawn from one sample of a study of blood T cell repertoires in COVID-19. Sequenced by immunoSEQ multiplex PCR; TCRdb stores in-frame clones only, minus some. The sample has over 45,000 clones; 80% to 90% are singletons. The sample taken for sequencing was peripheral blood. These receptors were obtained from a woman older than 75 with acute or convalescent COVID-19. The CDR3 runs from the conserved cysteine through the conserved F or W. The D gene is left open where the match is weak. Clone size is given for some rows only: seen once, a few or many times, or a class if the clone is expanded.

TRBD1	-	TRBV7-9	TRBJ2-6	TGTGCCAGCAGTAACCCCCGGGACAGGGGTTCCTCTGGGGCCAACGTCCTGACTTTC	CASSNPRDRGSSGANVLTF
-	-	TRBV21-1	TRBJ1-6	TGTGCCAGCAGCAAAGCGCCGGAGACAGGGCAACGGCCCCTCCACTTT	CASSKAPETGQRPLHF
-	-	TRBV6-2/TRBV6-3	TRBJ2-3	TGTGCCAGCAGTAAAGCCGGGGGCACAGATACGCAGTATTTT	CASSKAGGTDTQYF
-	-	TRBV18	TRBJ2-1	TGTGCCAGCTCACCACGAGCCGGGGATGAGCAGTTCTTC	CASSPRAGDEQFF
-	-	TRBV5-1	TRBJ2-5	TGCGCCAGCAGCCCCGGACCTGGAGGTGAGACCCAGTACTTC	CASSPGPGGETQYF
-	-	TRBV21-1	TRBJ1-4	TGTGCCAGCAGCAAAGAGGGGGAGGGGCTGGAAACTAATGAAAAACTGTTTTTT	CASSKEGEGLETNEKLFF
TRBD2	-	TRBV6-6	TRBJ2-1	TGTGCCAGCAGCCCCTTTCCCGGGACTAGCGGGGGGGCCAATTACAATGAGCAGTTCTTC	CASSPFPGTSGGANYNEQFF
-	once	TRBV6-5	TRBJ1-2	TGTGCCAGCAGTTACTCGGGGGGCTATGGCTACACCTTC	CASSYSGGYGYTF
TRBD1	-	TRBV6-1	TRBJ1-2	TGTGCCAGCAGTGAAACAGGGGACTATGGCTACACCTTC	CASSETGDYGYTF
TRBD2	-	TRBV10-3	TRBJ2-7	TGTGCCATCAGTGATCAGGCTAGCGGGGGCTACGAGCAGTACTTC	CAISDQASGGYEQYF
TRBD2	-	TRBV2	TRBJ2-1	TGTGCCAGCAGGGCTAGCGGGGGGGCGAATGAGCAGTTCTTC	CASRASGGANEQFF
-	once	TRBV11-2	TRBJ2-3	TGTGCCAGCAGCTCCTCCGCTTGGGGGGAAAGGGCAGATACGCAGTATTTT	CASSSSAWGERADTQYF
TRBD2	-	TRBV7-2	TRBJ2-3	TGTGCCGGCGGCGGGGGGCCCGGGGATACGCAGTATTTT	CAGGGGPGDTQYF
TRBD1	-	TRBV5-8	TRBJ1-5	TGTGCCAGCAACAGACAGGGGGCGAGCAATCAGCCCCAGCATTTT	CASNRQGASNQPQHF
TRBD2	-	TRBV5-1	TRBJ2-3	TGCGCCAGCGGAACCGGGACTAGCGGTACAGATACGCAGTATTTT	CASGTGTSGTDTQYF
TRBD2	-	TRBV10-3	TRBJ2-1	TGTGCCATCGGGGAAGCGGGGGGGAATGAGCAGTTCTTC	CAIGEAGGNEQFF
-	once	TRBV6-2/TRBV6-3	TRBJ1-6	TGTGCCAGCAGTTCCAACCAGGGCGATAATTCACCCCTCCACTTT	CASSSNQGDNSPLHF
TRBD1	-	TRBV28	TRBJ1-2	TGTGCCAGCAGTTTATCCGACAGGGCCTATGGCTACACCTTC	CASSLSDRAYGYTF
-	-	TRBV14	TRBJ2-4	TGTGCCAGCAGCCGAGGACTAGCCAAAAACATTCAGTACTTC	CASSRGLAKNIQYF
TRBD1	once	TRBV11-2	TRBJ2-7	TGTGCCAGCAGCTTAGTAGGGACAGGCGTCGAGCAGTACTTC	CASSLVGTGVEQYF
TRBD2	-	TRBV5-6	TRBJ2-3	TGTGCCAGCAGCCTGAGACTAGCGGGGGGCACAGATACGCAGTATTTT	CASSLRLAGGTDTQYF
-	-	TRBV27	TRBJ2-7	TGTGCCAGCCAGGCCGGGACAACCTCCTACGAGCAGTACTTC	CASQAGTTSYEQYF
TRBD1	-	TRBV6-6	TRBJ1-2	TGTGCCAGCAGTTACACTGGGGGACAGGGGGTAGGCTACACCTTC	CASSYTGGQGVGYTF
TRBD1	-	TRBV7-2	TRBJ2-7	TGTGCCAGCAGCTTCTGGACAGGGACCTACGAGCAGTACTTC	CASSFWTGTYEQYF
TRBD1	-	TRBV9	TRBJ1-2	TGTGCCAGCAGCGCCTCAGGGGGAAACTATGGCTACACCTTC	CASSASGGNYGYTF
TRBD2	-	TRBV5-1	TRBJ2-1	TGCGCCAGCAGCTTGGTGCCGGGACTAGCGGGGGGAAATGAGCAGTTCTTC	CASSLVPGLAGGNEQFF
-	-	TRBV6-1	TRBJ1-4	TGTGCCAGCAGTGAGCGGGACCGGAGCAGGTTGTTTTTT	CASSERDRSRLFF
TRBD1	-	TRBV5-1	TRBJ1-2	TGCGCCAGCAGCACCGCCGGAGCAACAGGGGGCCGGGGCTATGGCTACACCTTC	CASSTAGATGGRGYGYTF
-	once	TRBV12-3/TRBV12-4	TRBJ1-4	TGTGCCAGCAGTCCGGGAACGAAGGAAAAACTGTTTTTT	CASSPGTKEKLFF
-	-	TRBV5-4	TRBJ2-2	TGTGCCAGCAGCTTGGGGTTTGGGGGGAGTACCGGGGAGCTGTTTTTT	CASSLGFGGSTGELFF
-	-	TRBV7-9	TRBJ2-2	TGTGCCAGCAGCTTTCCAGGGGTCACCGGGGAGCTGTTTTTT	CASSFPGVTGELFF
-	-	TRBV6-5	TRBJ1-6	TGTGCCAGCAGTAAGACTTCTGAATCACCCCTCCACTTT	CASSKTSESPLHF
TRBD1	-	TRBV7-9	TRBJ1-1	TGTGCCAGCAGCTATCAGACAGGGGGGATTGAAGCTTTCTTT	CASSYQTGGIEAFF
TRBD1	medium-sized	TRBV7-2	TRBJ2-1	TGTGCCAGCAGCAGCCAGGTTCGGACAGGGGGGAATGAGCAGTTCTTC	CASSSQVRTGGNEQFF
TRBD1	-	TRBV5-4	TRBJ1-4	TGTGCCAGCAGCTTTATAACCGGGACAGGGAATGAAAAACTGTTTTTT	CASSFITGTGNEKLFF
-	-	TRBV6-5	TRBJ1-1	TGTGCCACCCTTGGGGCCTCCACCTCGGACACTGAAGCTTTCTTT	CATLGASTSDTEAFF
TRBD1	-	TRBV3-1/TRBV3-2	TRBJ1-1	TGTGCCAGCAGCCACAGGGGGCAAGTTGAAGCTTTCTTT	CASSHRGQVEAFF
-	-	TRBV18	TRBJ2-7	TGTGCCAGCTCCCTGGGGACATCCTACGAGCAGTACTTC	CASSLGTSYEQYF
-	-	TRBV6-5	TRBJ2-5	TGTGCCACCTCGGTGGAGGAGACCCAGTACTTC	CATSVEETQYF
TRBD1	-	TRBV7-2	TRBJ1-1	TGTGCCAGCAGCTCACAGGGGCACACTGAAGCTTTCTTT	CASSSQGHTEAFF
-	-	TRBV11-1	TRBJ2-7	TGTGCCAGCGCCTACCCGGGACTTTCCACCTACGAGCAGTACTTC	CASAYPGLSTYEQYF
-	-	TRBV6-5	TRBJ1-1	TGTGCCAGCAGTCCGGTTGACACTGAAGCTTTCTTT	CASSPVDTEAFF
TRBD1	-	TRBV9	TRBJ2-2	TGTGCCAGCAGCGCAGGGGGCCGGACCGGGGAGCTGTTTTTT	CASSAGGRTGELFF
TRBD1	-	TRBV5-6	TRBJ1-5	TGTGCCAGCAGCCTAAGAACAGGGGGCAGGGGCAATCAGCCCCAGCATTTT	CASSLRTGGRGNQPQHF
TRBD1	once	TRBV6-4	TRBJ1-5	TGTGCCAGCAGTGAACAGCGCGCTCCAGGGGGGCCCCAGCATTTT	CASSEQRAPGGPQHF
-	once	TRBV5-1	TRBJ1-2	TGCGCCAGCAGCTTGGTAGGGACTGGGACTAACTATGGCTACACCTTC	CASSLVGTGTNYGYTF
TRBD2	-	TRBV24-1	TRBJ2-1	TGTGCCACCAGTGGGGGGACTAGAGGTGATGAGCAGTTCTTC	CATSGGTRGDEQFF
TRBD1	once	TRBV7-9	TRBJ1-6	TGTGCCAGCAGCAAGGGACAGAACCTTTATAATTCACCCCTCCACTTT	CASSKGQNLYNSPLHF
-	few	TRBV2	TRBJ2-6	TGTGCCAGCAGTGGAGTGACTGGGGCCAACGTCCTGACTTTC	CASSGVTGANVLTF
-	-	TRBV7-2	TRBJ1-2	TGTGCCAGCAGCTTACGGGCTAACTATGGCTACACCTTC	CASSLRANYGYTF
-	-	TRBV7-8	TRBJ1-1	TGTGCCAGCAAGTGGGGCAGGGACACTGAAGCTTTCTTT	CASKWGRDTEAFF
-	-	TRBV12-3/TRBV12-4	TRBJ1-2	TGTGCCAGCAGTCCGCAGGGGCTATATGGCTACACCTTC	CASSPQGLYGYTF
TRBD1	-	TRBV29-1	TRBJ1-4	TGCAGCTTTCGGGACAGGGGAGCTGAAAAACTGTTTTTT	CSFRDRGAEKLFF
-	-	TRBV6-6	TRBJ2-1	TGTGCCAGCAGTTTCCGGGGGCCAGGGGGCAATGAGCAGTTCTTC	CASSFRGPGGNEQFF